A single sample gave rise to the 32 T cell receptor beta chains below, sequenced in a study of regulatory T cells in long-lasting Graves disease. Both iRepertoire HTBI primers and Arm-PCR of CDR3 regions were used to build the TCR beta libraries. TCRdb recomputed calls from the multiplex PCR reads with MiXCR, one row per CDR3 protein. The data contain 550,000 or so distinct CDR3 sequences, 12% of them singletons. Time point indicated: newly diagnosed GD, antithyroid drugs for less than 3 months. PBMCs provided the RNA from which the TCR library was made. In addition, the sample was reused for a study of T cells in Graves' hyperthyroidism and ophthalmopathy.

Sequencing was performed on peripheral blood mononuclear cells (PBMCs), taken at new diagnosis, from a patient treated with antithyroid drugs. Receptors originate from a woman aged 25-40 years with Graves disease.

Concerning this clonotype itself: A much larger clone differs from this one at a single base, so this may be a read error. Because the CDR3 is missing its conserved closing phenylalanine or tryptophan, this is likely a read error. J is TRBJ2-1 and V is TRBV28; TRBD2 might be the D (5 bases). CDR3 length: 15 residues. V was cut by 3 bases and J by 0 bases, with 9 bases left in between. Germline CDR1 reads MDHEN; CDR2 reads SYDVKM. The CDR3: CASSFVSGSYNEQFS. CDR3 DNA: TGTGCCAGCAGTTTTGTAAGCGGCTCCTACAATGAGCAGTTCTCC.

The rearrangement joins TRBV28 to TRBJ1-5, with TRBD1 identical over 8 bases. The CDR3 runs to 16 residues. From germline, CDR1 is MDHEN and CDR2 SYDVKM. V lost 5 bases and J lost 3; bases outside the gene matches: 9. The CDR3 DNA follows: TGTGCCAGCAGTGGTCCGGGACAGGTATCCAATCAGCCCCAGCATTTT. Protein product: CASSGPGQVSNQPQHF.

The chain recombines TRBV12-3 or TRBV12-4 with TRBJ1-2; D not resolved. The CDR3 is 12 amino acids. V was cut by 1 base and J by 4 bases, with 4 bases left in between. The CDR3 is CASSLGIYGYTF. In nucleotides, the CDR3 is TGTGCCAGCAGTTTAGGTATCTATGGCTACACCTTC.

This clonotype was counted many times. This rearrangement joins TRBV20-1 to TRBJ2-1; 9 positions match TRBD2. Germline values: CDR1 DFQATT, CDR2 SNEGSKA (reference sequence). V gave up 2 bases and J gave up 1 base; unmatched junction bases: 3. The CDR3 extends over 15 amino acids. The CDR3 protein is CSARISGRSYNEQFF. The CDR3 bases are TGCAGTGCTAGAATTAGCGGGAGATCCTACAATGAGCAGTTCTTC.

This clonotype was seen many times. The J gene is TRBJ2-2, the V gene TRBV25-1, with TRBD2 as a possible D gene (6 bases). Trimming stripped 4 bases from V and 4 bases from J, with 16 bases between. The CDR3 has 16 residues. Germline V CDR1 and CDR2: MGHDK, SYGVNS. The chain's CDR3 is CASSVAHGLSTGELFF. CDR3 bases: TGTGCCAGCAGTGTCGCCCACGGACTAAGCACCGGGGAGCTGTTTTTT.

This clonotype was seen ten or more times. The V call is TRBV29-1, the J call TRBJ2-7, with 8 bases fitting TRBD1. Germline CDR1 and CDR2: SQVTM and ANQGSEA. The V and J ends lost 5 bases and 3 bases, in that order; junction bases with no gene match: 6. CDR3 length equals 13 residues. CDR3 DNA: TGCAGCGTTCGTGGACAGGGTATCTACGAGCAGTACTTC. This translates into CSVRGQGIYEQYF.

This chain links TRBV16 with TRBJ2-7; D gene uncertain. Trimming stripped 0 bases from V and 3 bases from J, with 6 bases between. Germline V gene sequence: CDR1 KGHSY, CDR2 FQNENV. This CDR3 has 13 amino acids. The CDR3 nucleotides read TGTGCCAGCAGCCAATCGCAATACTACGAGCAGTACTTC. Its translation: CASSQSQYYEQYF. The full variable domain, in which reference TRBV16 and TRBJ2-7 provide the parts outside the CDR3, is GEEVAQTPKHLVRGEGQKAKLYCAPIKGHSYVFWYQQVLKNEFKFLISFQNENVFDETGMPKERFSAKCLPNSPCSLEIQATKLEDSAVYFCASSQSQYYEQYFGPGTRLTVT.

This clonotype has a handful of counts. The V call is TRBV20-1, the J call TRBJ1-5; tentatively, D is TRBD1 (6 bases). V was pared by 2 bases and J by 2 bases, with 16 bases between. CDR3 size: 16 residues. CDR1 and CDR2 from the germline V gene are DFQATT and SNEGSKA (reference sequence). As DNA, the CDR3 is TGCAGTGCTAGACCCCGGGGGCGGGGGCGCAATCAGCCCCAGCATTTT. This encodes CSARPRGRGRNQPQHF.

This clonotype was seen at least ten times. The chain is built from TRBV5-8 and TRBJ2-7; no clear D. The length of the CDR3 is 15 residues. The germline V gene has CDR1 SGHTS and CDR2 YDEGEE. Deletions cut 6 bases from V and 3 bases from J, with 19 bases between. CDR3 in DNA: TGTGCCAGCACAAGATGGGAACGGACGAACTACGAGCAGTACTTC. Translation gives CASTRWERTNYEQYF.

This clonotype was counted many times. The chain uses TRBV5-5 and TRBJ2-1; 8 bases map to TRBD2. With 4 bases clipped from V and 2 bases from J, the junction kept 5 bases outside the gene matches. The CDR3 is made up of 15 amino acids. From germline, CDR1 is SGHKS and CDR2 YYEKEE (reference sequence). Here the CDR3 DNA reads TGTGCCAGCAGCATAACTAGCGGAGCCTACAATGAGCAGTTCTTC. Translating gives CASSITSGAYNEQFF.

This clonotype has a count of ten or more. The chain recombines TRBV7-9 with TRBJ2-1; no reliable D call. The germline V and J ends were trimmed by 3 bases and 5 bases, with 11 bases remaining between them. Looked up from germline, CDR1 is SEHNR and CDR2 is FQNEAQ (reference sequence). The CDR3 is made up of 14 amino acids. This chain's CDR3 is CASSLLTVNNEQFF. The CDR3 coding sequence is TGTGCCAGCAGCTTGCTGACTGTTAACAATGAGCAGTTCTTC.

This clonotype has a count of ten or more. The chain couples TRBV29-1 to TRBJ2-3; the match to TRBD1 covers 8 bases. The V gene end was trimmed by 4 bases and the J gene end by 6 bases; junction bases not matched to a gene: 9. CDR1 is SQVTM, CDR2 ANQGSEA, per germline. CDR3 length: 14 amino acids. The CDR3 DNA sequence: TGCAGCGTTGGAGGACAGGGACGCTCGGATACGCAGTATTTT. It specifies CSVGGQGRSDTQYF.

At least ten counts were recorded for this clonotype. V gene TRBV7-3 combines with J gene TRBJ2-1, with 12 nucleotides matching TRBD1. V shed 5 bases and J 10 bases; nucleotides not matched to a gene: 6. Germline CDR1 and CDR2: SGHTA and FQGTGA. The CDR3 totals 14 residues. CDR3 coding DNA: TGTGCCAGCAGCCCCGGGACAGGGGGCTTGGAGCAGTTCTTC. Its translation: CASSPGTGGLEQFF.

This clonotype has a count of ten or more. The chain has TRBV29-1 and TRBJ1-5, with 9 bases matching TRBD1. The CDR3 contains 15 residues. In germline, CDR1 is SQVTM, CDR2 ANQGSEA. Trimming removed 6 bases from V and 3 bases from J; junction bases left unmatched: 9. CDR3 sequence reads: CSVGVGQGFNQPQHF. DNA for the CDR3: TGCAGCGTCGGCGTGGGACAGGGTTTCAATCAGCCCCAGCATTTT. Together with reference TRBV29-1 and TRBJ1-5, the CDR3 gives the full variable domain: SAVISQKPSRDICQRGTSLTIQCQVDSQVTMMFWYRQQPGQSLTLIATANQGSEATYESGFVIDKFPISRPNLTFSTLTVSNMSPEDSSIYLCSVGVGQGFNQPQHFGDGTRLSIL.

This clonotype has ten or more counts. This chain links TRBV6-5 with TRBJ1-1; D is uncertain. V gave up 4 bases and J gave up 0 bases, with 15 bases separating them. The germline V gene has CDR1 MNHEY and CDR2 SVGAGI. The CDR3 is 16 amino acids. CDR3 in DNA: TGTGCCAGCAGTTCGATTCACCAGAGTATGAACACTGAAGCTTTCTTT. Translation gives CASSSIHQSMNTEAFF.

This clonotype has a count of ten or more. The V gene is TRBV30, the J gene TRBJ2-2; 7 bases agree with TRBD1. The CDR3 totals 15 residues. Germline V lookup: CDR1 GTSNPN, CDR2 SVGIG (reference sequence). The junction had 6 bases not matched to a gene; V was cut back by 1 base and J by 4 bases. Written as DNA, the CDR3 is TGTGCCTGGAGTGCTGACAGGGTATTCACCGGGGAGCTGTTTTTT. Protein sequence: CAWSADRVFTGELFF.

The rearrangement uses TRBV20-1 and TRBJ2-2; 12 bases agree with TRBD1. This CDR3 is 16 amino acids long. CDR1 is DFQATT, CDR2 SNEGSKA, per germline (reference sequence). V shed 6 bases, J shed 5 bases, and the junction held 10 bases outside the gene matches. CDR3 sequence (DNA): TGCAGTGCCAGGGACAGGGGGCTTTTCGGGACCGGGGAGCTGTTTTTT. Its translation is CSARDRGLFGTGELFF.

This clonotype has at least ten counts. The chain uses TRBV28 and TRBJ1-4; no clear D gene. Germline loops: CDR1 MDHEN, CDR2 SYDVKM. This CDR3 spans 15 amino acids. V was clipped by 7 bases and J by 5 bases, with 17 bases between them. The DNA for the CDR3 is TGTGCCAGCAACCCCTTAGGGAGACAAAATGAAAAACTGTTTTTT. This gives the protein CASNPLGRQNEKLFF.

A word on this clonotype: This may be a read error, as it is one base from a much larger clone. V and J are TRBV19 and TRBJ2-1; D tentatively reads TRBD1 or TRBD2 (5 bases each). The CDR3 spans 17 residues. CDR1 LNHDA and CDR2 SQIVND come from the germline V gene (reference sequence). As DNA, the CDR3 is TGTGCCAGTAGTATTGGCTCGACAGCGGACGATTACAATGAGCAGCTCTTC. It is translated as CASSIGSTADDYNEQLF.

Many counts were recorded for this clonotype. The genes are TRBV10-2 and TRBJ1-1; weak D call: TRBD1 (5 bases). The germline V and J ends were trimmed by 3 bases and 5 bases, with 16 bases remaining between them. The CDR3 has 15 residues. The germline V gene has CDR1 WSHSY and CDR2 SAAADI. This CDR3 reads CASSDTGRLNTEAFF. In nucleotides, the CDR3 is TGCGCCAGCAGTGACACAGGCCGTTTAAATACTGAAGCTTTCTTT.

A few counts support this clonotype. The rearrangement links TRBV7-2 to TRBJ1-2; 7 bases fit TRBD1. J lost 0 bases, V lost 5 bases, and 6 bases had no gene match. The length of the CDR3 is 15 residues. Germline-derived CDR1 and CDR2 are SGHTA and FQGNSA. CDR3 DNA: TGTGCCAGCAGCCACAGGACAGGCGCTAACTATGGCTACACCTTC. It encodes CASSHRTGANYGYTF. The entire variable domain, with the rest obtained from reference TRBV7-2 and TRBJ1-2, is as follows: GAGVSQSPSNKVTEKGKDVELRCDPISGHTALYWYRQSLGQGLEFLIYFQGNSAPDKSGLPSDRFSAERTGGSVSTLTIQRTQQEDSAVYLCASSHRTGANYGYTFGSGTRLTVV.

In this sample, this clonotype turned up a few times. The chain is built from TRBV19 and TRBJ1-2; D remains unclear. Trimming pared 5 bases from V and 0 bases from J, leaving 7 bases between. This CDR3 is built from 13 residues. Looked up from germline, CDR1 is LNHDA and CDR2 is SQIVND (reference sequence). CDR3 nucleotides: TGTGCCAGTAGTTCCGGGACTAACTATGGCTACACCTTC. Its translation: CASSSGTNYGYTF.

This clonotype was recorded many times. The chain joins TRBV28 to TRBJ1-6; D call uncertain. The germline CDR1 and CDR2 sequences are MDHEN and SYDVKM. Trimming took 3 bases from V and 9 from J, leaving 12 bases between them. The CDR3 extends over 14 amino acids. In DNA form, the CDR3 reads TGTGCCAGCAGTTTGGTGTTATGGGCTTCACCCCTCCACTTT. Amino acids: CASSLVLWASPLHF. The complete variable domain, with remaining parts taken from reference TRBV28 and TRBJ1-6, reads DVKVTQSSRYLVKRTGEKVFLECVQDMDHENMFWYRQDPGLGLRLIYFSYDVKMKEKGDIPEGYSVSREKKERFSLILESASTNQTSMYLCASSLVLWASPLHFGNGTRLTVT.

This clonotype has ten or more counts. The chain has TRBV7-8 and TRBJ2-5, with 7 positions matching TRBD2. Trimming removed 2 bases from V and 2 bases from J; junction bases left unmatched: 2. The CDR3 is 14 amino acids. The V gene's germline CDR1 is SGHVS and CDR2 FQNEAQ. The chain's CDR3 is CASSLSGVQETQYF. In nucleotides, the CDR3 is TGTGCCAGCAGCTTAAGCGGGGTTCAAGAGACCCAGTACTTC.

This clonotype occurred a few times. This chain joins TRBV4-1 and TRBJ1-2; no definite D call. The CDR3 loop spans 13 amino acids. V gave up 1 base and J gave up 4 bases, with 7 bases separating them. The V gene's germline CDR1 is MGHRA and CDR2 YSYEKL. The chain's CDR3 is CASSQVGTYGYTF. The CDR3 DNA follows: TGCGCCAGCAGCCAAGTTGGAACCTATGGCTACACCTTC.

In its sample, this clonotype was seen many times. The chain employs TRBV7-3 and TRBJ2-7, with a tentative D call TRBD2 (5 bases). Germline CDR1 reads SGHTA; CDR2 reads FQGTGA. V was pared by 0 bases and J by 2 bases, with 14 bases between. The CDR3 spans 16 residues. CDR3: CASSLTGGSLAYEQYF. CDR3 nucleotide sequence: TGTGCCAGCAGCTTAACGGGCGGGTCTTTGGCCTACGAGCAGTACTTC. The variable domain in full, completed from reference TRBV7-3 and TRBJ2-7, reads GAGVSQTPSNKVTEKGKYVELRCDPISGHTALYWYRQSLGQGPEFLIYFQGTGAADDSGLPNDRFFAVRPEGSVSTLKIQRTERGDSAVYLCASSLTGGSLAYEQYFGPGTRLTVT.

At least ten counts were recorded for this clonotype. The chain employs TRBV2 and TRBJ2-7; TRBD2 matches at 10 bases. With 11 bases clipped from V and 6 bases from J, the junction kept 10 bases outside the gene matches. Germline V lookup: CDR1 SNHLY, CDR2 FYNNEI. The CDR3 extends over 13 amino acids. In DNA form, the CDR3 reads TGTGCCGGTTCGAGCGGGAGGGGACTCGAGCAGTACTTC. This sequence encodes CAGSSGRGLEQYF. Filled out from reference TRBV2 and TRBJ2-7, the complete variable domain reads EPEVTQTPSHQVTQMGQEVILRCVPISNHLYFYWYRQILGQKVEFLVSFYNNEISEKSEIFDDQFSVERPDGSNFTLKIRSTKLEDSAMYFCAGSSGRGLEQYFGPGTRLTVT.

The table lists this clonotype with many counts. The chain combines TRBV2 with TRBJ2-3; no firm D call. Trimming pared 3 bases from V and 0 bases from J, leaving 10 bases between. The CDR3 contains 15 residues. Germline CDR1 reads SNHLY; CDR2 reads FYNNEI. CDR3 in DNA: TGTGCCAGCAGTGAGGAACAGCCTAGCACAGATACGCAGTATTTT. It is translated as CASSEEQPSTDTQYF.

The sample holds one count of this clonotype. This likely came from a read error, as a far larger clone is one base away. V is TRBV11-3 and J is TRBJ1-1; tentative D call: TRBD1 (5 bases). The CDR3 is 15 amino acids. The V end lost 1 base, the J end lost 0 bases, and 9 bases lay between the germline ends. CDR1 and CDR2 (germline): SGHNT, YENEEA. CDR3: CASSLAGTMNTEAFF. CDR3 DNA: TGTGCCAGCAGCTTAGCAGGGACGATGAACACTGAAGCTTTCTTT.

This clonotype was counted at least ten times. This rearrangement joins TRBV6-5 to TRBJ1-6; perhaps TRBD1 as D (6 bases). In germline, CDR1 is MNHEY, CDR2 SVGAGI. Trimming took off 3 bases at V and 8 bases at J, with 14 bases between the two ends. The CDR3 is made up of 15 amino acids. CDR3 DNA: TGTGCCAGCAGTTATTATCTGGGGGCTGATTCACCCCTCCACTTT. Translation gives CASSYYLGADSPLHF.

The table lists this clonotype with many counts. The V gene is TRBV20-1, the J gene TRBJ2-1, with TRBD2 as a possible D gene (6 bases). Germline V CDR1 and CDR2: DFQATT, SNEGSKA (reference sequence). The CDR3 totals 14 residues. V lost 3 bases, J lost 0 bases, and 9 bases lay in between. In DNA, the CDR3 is TGCAGTGCTAGTGGCGGGATCTCCTACAATGAGCAGTTCTTC. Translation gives CSASGGISYNEQFF.

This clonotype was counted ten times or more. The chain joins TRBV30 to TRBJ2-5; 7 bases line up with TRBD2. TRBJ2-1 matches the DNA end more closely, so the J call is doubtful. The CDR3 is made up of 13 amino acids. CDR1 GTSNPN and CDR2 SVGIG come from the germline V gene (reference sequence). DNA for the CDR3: TGTGCCTGGGCTGCGACTAGCTTCAATGAGCAGTTCTTC. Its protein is CAWAATSFNEQFF.